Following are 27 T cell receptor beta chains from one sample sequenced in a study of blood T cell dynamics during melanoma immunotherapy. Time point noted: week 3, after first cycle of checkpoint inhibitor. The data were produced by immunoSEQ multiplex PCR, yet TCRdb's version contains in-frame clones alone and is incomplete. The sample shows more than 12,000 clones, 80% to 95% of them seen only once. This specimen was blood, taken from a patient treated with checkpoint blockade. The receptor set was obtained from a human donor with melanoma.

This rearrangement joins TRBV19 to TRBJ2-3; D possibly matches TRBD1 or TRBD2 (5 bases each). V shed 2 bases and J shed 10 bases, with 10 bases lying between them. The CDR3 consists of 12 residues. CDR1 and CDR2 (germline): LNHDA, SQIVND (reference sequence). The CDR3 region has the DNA TGTGCCAGTAGTATATCGGGACGTGCGCAGTATTTT. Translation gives CASSISGRAQYF.

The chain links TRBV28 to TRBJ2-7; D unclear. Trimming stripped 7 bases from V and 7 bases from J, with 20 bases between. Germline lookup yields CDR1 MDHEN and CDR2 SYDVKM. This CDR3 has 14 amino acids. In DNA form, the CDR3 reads TGTGCCAGCATTCCCTCGGGCCGGCATTGGGAGCAGTACTTC. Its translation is CASIPSGRHWEQYF.

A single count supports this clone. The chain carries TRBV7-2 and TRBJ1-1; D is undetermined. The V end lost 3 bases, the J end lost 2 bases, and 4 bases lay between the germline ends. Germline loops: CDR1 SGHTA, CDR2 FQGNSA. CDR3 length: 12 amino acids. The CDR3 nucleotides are TGTGCCAGCAGCTTTCCTAACACTGAAGCTTTCTTT. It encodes CASSFPNTEAFF.

The CDR3 here is CASRRLAGGPDTQYF. The DNA of the CDR3 is TGTGCCAGTAGGCGGCTAGCGGGGGGCCCAGATACGCAGTATTTT. The chain combines TRBV19 with TRBJ2-3, with 11 bases identical to TRBD2. Germline values: CDR1 LNHDA, CDR2 SQIVND (reference sequence). This CDR3 comprises 15 residues. Trimming took 6 bases from V and 4 from J; bases not matched to a gene: 6. The variable domain in full, completed from reference TRBV19 and TRBJ2-3, reads DGGITQSPKYLFRKEGQNVTLSCEQNLNHDAMYWYRQDPGQGLRLIYYSQIVNDFQKGDIAEGYSVSREKKESFPLTVTSAQKNPTAFYLCASRRLAGGPDTQYFGPGTRLTVL.

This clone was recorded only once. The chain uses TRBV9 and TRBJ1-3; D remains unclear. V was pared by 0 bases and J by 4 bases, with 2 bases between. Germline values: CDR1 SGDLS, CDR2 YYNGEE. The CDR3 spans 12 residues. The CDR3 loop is CASSVEGNTIYF. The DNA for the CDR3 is TGTGCCAGCAGCGTAGAGGGAAACACCATATATTTT.

CDR3 loop: CASSDGQTTDTQYF. The CDR3 nucleotides read TGCGCCAGCAGTGATGGACAGACCACAGATACGCAGTATTTT. V gene TRBV10-1 combines with J gene TRBJ2-3, with D possibly TRBD1 on 6 matching bases. CDR3 length equals 14 residues. Germline V gene data show CDR1 as WNHNN and CDR2 as SYGVQD (reference sequence). V lost 3 bases and J 2 bases, leaving 9 bases between the germline ends.

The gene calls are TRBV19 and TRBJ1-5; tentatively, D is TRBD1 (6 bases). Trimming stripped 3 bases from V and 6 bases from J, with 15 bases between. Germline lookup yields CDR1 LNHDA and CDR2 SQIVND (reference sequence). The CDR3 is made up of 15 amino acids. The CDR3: CASSIQGSKGQPQHF. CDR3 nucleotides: TGTGCCAGTAGTATTCAGGGGAGTAAGGGTCAGCCCCAGCATTTT.

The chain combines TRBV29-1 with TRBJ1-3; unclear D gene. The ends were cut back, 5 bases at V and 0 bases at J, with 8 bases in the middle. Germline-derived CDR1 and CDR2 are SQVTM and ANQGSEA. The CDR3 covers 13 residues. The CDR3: CSVLYNSGNTIYF. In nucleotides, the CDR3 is TGCAGCGTTTTGTACAACTCTGGAAACACCATATATTTT.

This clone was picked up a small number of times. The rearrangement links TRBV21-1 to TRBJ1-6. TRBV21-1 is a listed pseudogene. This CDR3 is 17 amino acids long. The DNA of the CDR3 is TGTGCCAGCGGGAGGCAGGGGCTTAGCTCCTATAATTCACCCCTCCACTTT. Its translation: CASGRQGLSSYNSPLHF.

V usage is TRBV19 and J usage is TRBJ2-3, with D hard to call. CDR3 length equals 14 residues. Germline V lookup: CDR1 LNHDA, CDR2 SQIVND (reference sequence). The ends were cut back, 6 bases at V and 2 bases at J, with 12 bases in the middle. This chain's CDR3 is CASSHRTNTDTQYF. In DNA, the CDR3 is TGTGCCAGTAGCCATCGGACGAACACAGATACGCAGTATTTT.

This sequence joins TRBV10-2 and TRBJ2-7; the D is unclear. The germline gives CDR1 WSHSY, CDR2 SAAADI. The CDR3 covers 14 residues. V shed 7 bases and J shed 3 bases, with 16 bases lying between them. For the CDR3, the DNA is TGCGCCAGCAACGAGCCCGGCAGAGACTACGAGCAGTACTTC. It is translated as CASNEPGRDYEQYF.

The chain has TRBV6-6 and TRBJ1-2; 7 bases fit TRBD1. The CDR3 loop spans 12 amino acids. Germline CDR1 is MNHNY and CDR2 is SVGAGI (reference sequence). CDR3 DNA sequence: TGTGGATCCGGGACAGCTAACTATGGCTACACCTTC. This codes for CGSGTANYGYTF.

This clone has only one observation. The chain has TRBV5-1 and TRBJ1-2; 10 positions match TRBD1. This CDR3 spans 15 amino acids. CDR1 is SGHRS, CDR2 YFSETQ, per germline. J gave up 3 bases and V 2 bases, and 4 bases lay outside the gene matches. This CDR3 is CASSFGGTGDYGYTF. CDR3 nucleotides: TGCGCCAGCAGCTTTGGCGGGACAGGGGACTATGGCTACACCTTC.

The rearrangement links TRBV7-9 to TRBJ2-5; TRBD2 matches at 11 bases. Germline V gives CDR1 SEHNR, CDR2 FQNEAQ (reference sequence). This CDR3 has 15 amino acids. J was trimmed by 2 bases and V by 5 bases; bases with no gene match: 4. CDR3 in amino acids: CASSPASGGQETQYF. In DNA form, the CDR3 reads TGTGCCAGCAGCCCCGCTAGCGGGGGGCAAGAGACCCAGTACTTC.

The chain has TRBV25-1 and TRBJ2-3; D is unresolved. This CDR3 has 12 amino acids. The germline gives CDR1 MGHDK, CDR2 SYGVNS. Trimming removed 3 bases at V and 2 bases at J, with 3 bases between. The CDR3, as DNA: TGTGCCAGCAGTGAGAACACAGATACGCAGTATTTT. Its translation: CASSENTDTQYF.

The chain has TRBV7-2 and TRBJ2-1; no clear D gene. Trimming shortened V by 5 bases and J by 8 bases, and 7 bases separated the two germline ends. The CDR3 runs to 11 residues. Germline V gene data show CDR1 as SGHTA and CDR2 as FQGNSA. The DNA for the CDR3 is TGTGCCAGCAGCCAGATTTATGAGCAGTTCTTC. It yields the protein CASSQIYEQFF.

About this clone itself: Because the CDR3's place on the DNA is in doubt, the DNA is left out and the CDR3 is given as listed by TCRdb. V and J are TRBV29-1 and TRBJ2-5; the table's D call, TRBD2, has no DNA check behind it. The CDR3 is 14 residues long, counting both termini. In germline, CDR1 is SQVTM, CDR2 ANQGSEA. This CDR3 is CSVEVGGGTRGGYF.

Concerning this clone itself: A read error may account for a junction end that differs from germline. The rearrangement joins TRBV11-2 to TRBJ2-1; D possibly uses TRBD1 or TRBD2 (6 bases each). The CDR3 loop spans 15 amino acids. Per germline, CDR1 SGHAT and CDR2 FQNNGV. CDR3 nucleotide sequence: TGTGCCAGCAGTTTAGGGGGGATGTCCTACAATGAGCAGTTCTTC. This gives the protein CASSLGGMSYNEQFF.

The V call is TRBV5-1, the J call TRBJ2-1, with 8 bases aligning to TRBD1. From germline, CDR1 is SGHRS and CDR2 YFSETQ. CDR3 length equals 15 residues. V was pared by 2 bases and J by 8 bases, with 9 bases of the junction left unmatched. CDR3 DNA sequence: TGCGCCAGCAGCTTAAACGGACAGGGCCTAGATGAGCAGTTCTTC. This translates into CASSLNGQGLDEQFF.

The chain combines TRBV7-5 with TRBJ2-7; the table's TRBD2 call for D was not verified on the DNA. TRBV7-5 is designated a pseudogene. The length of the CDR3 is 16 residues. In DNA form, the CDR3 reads TGTGTCAGAAGTTGGAATGAGCGGGAGGCCCCATACGAGCAGTACTTC. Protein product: CVRSWNEREAPYEQYF.

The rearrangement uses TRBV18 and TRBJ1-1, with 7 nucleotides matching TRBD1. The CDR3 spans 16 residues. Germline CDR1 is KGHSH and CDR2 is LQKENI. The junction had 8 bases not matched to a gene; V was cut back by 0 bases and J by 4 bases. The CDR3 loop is CASSPPILQGPTEAFF. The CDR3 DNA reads TGTGCCAGCTCACCACCCATTCTACAGGGGCCCACTGAAGCTTTCTTT.

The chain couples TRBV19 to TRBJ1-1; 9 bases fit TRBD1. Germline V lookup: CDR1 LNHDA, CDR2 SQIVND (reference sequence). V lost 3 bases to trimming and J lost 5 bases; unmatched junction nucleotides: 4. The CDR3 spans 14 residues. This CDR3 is CASSIRGQGTEAFF. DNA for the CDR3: TGTGCCAGTAGTATCAGGGGACAGGGAACTGAAGCTTTCTTT.

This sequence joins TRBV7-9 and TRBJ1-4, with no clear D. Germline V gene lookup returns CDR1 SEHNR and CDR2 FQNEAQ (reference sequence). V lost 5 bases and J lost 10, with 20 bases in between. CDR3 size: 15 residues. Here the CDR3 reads CASSNLPSVVRKLFF. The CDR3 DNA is TGTGCCAGCAGCAATCTCCCCTCCGTTGTTCGAAAACTGTTTTTT.

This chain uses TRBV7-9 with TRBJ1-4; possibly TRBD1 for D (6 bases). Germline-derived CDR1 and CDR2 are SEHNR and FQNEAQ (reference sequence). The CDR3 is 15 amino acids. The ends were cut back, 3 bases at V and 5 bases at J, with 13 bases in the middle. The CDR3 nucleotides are TGTGCCAGCAGCTTGGACTACAGGGAGAATGAAAAACTGTTTTTT. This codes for CASSLDYRENEKLFF.

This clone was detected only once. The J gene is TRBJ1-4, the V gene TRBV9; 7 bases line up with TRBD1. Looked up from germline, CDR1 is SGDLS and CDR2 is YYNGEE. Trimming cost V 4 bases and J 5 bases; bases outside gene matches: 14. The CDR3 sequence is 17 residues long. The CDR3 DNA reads TGTGCCAGCAGCCCCAGGGGGGTGTGGCAGGGGAATGAAAAACTGTTTTTT. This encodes CASSPRGVWQGNEKLFF.

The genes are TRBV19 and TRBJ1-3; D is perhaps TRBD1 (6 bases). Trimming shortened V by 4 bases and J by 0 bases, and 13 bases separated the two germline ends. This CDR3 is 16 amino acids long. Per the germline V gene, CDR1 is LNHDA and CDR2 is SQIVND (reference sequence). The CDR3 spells CASSTFKGGSGNTIYF. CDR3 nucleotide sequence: TGTGCCAGTAGTACTTTCAAAGGGGGCTCTGGAAACACCATATATTTT.

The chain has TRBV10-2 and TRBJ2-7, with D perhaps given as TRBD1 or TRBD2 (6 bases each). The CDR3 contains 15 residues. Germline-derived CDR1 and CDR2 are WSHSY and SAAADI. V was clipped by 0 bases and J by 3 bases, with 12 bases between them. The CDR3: CASSESMGGIYEQYF. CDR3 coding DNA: TGCGCCAGCAGTGAGTCGATGGGGGGCATCTACGAGCAGTACTTC.